This entry describes one TCR beta chain. Its antigen remains unidentified. For CDR3 and TCR beta VDJ profiling, genomic DNA was the template used. TCRdb reprocessed the reads with MiXCR, giving one entry per CDR3 protein. There are roughly 280,000 distinct CDR3 sequences in the sample; 56% occur only once, and 1% to 1.5% lies in the top ten. This CDR3 spans 15 amino acids. Germline CDR1 and CDR2: DFQATT and SNEGSKA (reference sequence). With 0 bases removed from V and 1 base from J, the gap between germline ends came to 13 bases. By flow cytometry, patients selected for sequencing had shown an expansion of CD8+CD57+ cells. Each patient had severe acquired aplastic anemia. These data originate in a study of CD8+CD57+ T cells in acquired aplastic anemia. Study as a whole: Across the sorted CD4+ and CD8+ cells, DNA amounts averaged about 3 ug.

Study-level points and caveats: Patients versus controls showed no significant CD8+ Simpson's diversity difference. The number of CD8+ CDR3 sequences shared by patients and controls was twenty-nine.

Specimen: sorted CD4+, CD8+, or CD8+CD57+ T cells (not recorded which) from PBMCs. This receptor was taken from a human donor with aplastic anemia. The chain employs TRBV20-1 and TRBJ2-7; tentatively, D is TRBD2 (6 bases). CDR3 in amino acids: CSARDSTSGSYEQYF. CDR3 bases: TGCAGTGCTAGAGATTCCACAAGCGGGTCCTACGAGCAGTACTTC.